In its sample, the clone carrying this TCR beta chain was seen once. This specimen belongs to a study of blood T cell repertoires in COVID-19. At the level of the study: T cells, B-cell-depleted T cells, or PBMCs provided the cDNA or gDNA that served as material.

V was cut by 3 bases and J by 4 bases, with 8 bases left in between. This CDR3 has 13 residues. Germline loops: CDR1 KGHDR, CDR2 SFDVKD. This study enrolled people aged about 18 to 100 from 24 US geographic areas. TCRdb's copy holds only in-frame clones and misses some; the assay was immunoSEQ multiplex PCR. The sample contains 88,000 or so clones, roughly 91% of which appear only once. The chain combines TRBV24-1 with TRBJ1-2; possibly TRBD1 for D (6 bases). The sequenced sample was PBMCs or T cells enriched from blood (not recorded which). This receptor was taken from a woman between 50 and 59 years old with acute COVID-19. The CDR3 spells CATSDRQVYGYTF. CDR3 sequence (DNA): TGTGCCACCAGTGATAGACAGGTCTATGGCTACACCTTC.